This T cell receptor (beta chain) was identified in a study of spatial heterogeneity in lung cancer. In the case of this clonotype: Its matching antigen is unknown.

The V end was cut by 4 bases, the J end by 0 bases, with 3 bases between. The CDR3 runs to 12 residues. Looked up from germline, CDR1 is SGHAT and CDR2 is FQNNGV. The sample's time point: sample taken at primary tumor resection. Study outcomes and limitations: Mutation counts in tumors were tracked by counts of expanded intratumoral alpha and beta TCRs.

TCRdb re-called the 5' RACE reads through MiXCR, storing one row per CDR3 protein. The sample consists of fewer than 3,500 distinct CDR3 sequences, over 25% of them appearing once. This sequence originates from a female donor with early-stage non-small cell lung cancer. The V call is TRBV11-2, the J call TRBJ2-5; no reliable D call. The sequencing here drew on lung tumor tissue, taken at surgery. Here the CDR3 DNA reads TGTGCCAGCAGCTCCTACCAAGAGACCCAGTACTTC. As protein: CASSSYQETQYF.